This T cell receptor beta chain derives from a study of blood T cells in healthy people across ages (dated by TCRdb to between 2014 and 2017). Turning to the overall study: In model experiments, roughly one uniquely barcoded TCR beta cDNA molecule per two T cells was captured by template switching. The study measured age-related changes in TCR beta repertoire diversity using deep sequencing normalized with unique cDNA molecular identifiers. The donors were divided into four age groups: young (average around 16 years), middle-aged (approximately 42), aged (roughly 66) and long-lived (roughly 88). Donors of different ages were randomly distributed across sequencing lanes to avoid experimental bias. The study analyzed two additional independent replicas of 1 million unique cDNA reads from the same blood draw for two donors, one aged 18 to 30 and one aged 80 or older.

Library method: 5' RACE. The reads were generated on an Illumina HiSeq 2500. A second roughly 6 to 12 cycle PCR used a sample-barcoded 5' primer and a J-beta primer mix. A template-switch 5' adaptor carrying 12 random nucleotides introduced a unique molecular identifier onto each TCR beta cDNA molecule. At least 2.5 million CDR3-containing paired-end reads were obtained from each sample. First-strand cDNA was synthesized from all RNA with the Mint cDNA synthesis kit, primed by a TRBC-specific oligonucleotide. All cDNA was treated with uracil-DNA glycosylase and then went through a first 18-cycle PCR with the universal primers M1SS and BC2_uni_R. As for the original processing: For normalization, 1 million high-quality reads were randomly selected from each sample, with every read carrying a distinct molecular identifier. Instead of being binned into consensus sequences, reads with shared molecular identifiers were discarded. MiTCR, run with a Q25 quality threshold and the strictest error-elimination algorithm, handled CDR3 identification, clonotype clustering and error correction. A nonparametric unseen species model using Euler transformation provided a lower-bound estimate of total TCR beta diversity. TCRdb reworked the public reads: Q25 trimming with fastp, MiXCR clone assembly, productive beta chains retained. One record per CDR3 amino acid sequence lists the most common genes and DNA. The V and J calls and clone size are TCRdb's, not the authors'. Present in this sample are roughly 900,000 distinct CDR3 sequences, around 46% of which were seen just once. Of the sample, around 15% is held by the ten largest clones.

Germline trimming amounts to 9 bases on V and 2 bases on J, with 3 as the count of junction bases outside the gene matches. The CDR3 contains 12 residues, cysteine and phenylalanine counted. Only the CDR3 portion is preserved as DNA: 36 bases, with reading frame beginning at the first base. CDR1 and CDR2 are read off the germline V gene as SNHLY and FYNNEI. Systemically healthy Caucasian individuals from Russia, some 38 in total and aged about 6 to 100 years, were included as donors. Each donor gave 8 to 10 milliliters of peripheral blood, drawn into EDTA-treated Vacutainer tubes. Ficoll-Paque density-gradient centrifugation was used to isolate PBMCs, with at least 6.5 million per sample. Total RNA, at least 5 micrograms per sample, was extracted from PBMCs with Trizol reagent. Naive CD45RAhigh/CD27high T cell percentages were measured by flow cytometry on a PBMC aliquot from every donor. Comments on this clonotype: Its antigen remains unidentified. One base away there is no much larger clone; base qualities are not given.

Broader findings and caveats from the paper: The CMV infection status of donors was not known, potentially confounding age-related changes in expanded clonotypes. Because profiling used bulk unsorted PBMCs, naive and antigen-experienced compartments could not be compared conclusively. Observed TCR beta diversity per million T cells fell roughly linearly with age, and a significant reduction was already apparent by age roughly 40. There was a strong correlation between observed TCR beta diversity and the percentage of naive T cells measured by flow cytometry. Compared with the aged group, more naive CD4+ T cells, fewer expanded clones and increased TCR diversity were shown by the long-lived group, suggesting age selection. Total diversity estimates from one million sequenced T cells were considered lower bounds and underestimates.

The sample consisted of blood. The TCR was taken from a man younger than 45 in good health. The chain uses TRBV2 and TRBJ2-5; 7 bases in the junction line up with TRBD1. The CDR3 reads CASDRAQETQYF. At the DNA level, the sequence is TGTGCCAGTGACAGGGCTCAAGAGACCCAGTACTTC.